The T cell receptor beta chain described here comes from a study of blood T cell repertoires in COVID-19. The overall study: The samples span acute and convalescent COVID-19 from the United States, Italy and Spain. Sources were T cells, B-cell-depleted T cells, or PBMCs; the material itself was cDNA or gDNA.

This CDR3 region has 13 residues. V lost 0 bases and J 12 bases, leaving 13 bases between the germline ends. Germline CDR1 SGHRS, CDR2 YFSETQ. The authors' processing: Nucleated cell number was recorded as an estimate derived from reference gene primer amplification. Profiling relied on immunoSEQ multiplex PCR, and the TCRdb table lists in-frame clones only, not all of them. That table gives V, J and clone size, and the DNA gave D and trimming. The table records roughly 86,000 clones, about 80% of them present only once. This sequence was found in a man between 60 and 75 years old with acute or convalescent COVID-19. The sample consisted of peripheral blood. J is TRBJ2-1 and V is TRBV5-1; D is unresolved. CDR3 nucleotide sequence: TGCGCCAGCAGCTTGGGGTCAGAGACGGGGCAGTTCTTC. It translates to CASSLGSETGQFF.